This T cell receptor (beta chain) was obtained from a study of CD8+CD57+ T cells in acquired aplastic anemia. Across the study: Mean DNA quantity obtained from sorted CD4+ and CD8+ cells was around 3.2 ug. The study, taken as a whole, reports: Nearly 30 CD8+ CDR3 sequences were shared between patients and controls.

It was genomic DNA that served as the template for profiling TCR beta VDJ and CDR3. A single record per CDR3 protein comes from TCRdb applying MiXCR to the reads. The table has under 350,000 distinct CDR3 sequences, roughly 61% seen once; the top ten hold approximately 1.2%. By flow cytometry, patients selected for sequencing had shown an expansion of CD8+CD57+ cells. The cohort consisted entirely of patients having severe acquired aplastic anemia. Details on this clonotype: Antigen unknown.

This CDR3 contains 12 residues. Germline V CDR1 and CDR2: SNHLY, FYNNEI. The V gene lost 4 bases and the J gene lost 0 bases, with 4 bases spanning the gap. The sample was sorted CD4+, CD8+, or CD8+CD57+ T cells (not recorded which) from PBMCs. The genes are TRBV2 and TRBJ2-7; D uncertain. The receptor's source is a human donor with aplastic anemia. CDR3 bases: TGTGCCAGCAGTGGGGCCTCCTACGAGCAGTACTTC. Translated, it gives CASSGASYEQYF.